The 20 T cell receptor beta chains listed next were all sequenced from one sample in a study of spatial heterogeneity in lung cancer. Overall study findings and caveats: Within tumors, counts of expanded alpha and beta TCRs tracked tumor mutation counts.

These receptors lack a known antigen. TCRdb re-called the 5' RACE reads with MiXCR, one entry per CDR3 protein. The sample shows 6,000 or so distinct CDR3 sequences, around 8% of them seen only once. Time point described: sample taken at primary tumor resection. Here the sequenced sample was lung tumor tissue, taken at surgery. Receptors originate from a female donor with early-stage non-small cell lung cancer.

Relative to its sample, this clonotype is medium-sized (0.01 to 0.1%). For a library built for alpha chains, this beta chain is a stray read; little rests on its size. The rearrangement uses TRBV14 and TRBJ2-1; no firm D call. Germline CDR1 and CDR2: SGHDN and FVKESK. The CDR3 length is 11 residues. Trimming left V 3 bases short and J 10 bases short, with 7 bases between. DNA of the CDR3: TGTGCCAGCAGCCAGGGGTTCGAGCAGTTCTTC. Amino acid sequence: CASSQGFEQFF.

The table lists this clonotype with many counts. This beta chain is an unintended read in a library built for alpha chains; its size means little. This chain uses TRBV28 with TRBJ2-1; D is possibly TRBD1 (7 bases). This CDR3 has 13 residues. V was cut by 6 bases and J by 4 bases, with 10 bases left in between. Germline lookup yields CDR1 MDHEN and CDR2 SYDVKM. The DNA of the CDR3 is TGTGCCAGCAGACAGGGGACTTACAATGAGCAGTTCTTC. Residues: CASRQGTYNEQFF.

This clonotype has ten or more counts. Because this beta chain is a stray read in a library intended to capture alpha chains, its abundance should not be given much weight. This CDR3 is CASSLIGGARELFF. The CDR3 DNA reads as TGCGCCAGCAGCTTGATTGGGGGCGCCCGGGAGCTGTTTTTT. J is TRBJ2-2 and V is TRBV5-1, with D possibly being TRBD1 (6 bases). Looked up from germline, CDR1 is SGHRS and CDR2 is YFSETQ. This CDR3 is 14 amino acids long. Trimming took off 1 base at V and 9 bases at J, with 13 bases between the two ends.

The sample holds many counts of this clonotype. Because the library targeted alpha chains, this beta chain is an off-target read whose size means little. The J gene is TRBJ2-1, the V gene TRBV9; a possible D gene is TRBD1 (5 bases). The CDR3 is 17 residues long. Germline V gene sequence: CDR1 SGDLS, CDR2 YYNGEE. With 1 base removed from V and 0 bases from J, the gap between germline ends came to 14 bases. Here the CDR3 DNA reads TGTGCCAGCAGCGTAAGGTGGGGCCCCTCCTCCTACAATGAGCAGTTCTTC. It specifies CASSVRWGPSSYNEQFF.

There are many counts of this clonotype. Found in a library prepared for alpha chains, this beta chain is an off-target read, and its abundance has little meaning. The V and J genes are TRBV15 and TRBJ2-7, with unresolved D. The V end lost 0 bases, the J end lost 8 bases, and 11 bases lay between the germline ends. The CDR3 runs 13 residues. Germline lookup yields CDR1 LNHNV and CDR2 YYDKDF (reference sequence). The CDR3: CATSRDLPTQQYF. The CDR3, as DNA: TGTGCCACCAGCAGAGATCTTCCTACCCAGCAGTACTTC. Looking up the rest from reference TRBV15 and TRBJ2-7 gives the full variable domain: DAMVIQNPRYQVTQFGKPVTLSCSQTLNHNVMYWYQQKSSQAPKLLFHYYDKDFNNEADTPDNFQSRRPNTSFCFLDIRSPGLGDTAMYLCATSRDLPTQQYFGPGTRLTVT.

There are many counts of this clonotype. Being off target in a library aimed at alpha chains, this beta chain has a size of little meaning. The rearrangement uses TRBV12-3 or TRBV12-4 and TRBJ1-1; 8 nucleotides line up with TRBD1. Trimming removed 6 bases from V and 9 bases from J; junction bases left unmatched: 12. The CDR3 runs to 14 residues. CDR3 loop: CASSPGTGYLKAFF. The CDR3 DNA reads TGTGCCAGCAGCCCCGGGACAGGATACTTAAAAGCTTTCTTT.

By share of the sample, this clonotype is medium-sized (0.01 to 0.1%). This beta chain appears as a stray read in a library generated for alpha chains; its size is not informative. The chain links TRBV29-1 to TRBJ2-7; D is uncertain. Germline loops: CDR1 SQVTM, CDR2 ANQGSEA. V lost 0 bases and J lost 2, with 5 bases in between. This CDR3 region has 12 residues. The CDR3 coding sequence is TGCAGCGTTGAAGATAGGACCTACGAGCAGTACTTC. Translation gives CSVEDRTYEQYF.

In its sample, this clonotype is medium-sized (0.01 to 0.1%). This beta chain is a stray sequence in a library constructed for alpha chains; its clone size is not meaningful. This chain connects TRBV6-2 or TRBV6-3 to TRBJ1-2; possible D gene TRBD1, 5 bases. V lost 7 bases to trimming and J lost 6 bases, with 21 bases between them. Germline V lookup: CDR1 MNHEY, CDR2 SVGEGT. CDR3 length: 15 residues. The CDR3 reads CASILSGTEFHGYTF. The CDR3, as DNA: TGTGCCAGCATTCTGTCCGGGACGGAATTTCATGGCTACACCTTC.

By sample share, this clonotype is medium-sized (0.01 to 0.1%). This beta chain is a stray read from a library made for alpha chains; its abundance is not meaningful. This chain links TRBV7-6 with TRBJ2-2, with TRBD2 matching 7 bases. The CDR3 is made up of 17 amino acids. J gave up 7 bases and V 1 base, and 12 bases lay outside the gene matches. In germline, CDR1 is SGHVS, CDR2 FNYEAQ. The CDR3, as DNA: TGTGCCAGCAGCTTAGGGTCTAGCGGTTCCCTGGACGGGGAGCTGTTTTTT. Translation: CASSLGSSGSLDGELFF.

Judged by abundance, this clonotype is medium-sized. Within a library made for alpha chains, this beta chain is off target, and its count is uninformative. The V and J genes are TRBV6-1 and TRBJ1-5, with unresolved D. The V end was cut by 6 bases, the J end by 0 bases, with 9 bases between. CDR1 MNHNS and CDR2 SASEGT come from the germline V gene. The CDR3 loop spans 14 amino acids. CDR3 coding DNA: TGTGCCAGCAGAGGGCTCTATAGCAATCAGCCCCAGCATTTT. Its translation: CASRGLYSNQPQHF.

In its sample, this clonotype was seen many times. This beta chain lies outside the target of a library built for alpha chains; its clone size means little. CDR3: CASSRHGSYNEQFF. The CDR3 DNA reads TGTGCCAGCAGCCGACACGGCTCCTACAATGAGCAGTTCTTC. This sequence joins TRBV6-2 or TRBV6-3 and TRBJ2-1; D remains unclear. CDR1 and CDR2 (germline): MNHEY, SVGEGT. Trimming removed 6 bases from V and 0 bases from J, with 9 bases in between. This CDR3 is built from 14 residues.

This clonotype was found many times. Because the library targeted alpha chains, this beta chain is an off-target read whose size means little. The CDR3 DNA sequence: TGCAGTGCTAGGTCTGAGCGGGGGGGCCGTACCGGGGAGCTGTTTTTT. Translated: CSARSERGGRTGELFF. The rearrangement uses TRBV20-1 and TRBJ2-2; 10 bases align to TRBD2. The germline V gene encodes CDR1 DFQATT and CDR2 SNEGSKA (reference sequence). The trim removed 3 bases at V and 5 bases at J, leaving 9 bases unmatched. The CDR3 is 16 amino acids.

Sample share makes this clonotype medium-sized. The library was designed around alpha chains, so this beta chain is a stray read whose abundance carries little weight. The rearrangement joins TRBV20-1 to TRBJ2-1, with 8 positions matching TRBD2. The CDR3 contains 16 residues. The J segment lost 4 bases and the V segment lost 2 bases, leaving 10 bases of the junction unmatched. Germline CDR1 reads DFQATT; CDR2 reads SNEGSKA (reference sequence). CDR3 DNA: TGCAGTGCTAGACTAGCGGGCTCTCGTGGGTACAATGAGCAGTTCTTC. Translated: CSARLAGSRGYNEQFF.

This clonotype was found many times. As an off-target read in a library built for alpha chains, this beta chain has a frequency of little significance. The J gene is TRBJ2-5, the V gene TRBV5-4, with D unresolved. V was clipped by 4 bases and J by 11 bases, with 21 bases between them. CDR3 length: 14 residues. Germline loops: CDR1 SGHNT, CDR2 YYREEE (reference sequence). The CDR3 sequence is CASSPRARPSTQYF. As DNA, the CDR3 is TGTGCCAGCAGCCCCCGGGCCAGGCCCTCCACTCAGTACTTC.

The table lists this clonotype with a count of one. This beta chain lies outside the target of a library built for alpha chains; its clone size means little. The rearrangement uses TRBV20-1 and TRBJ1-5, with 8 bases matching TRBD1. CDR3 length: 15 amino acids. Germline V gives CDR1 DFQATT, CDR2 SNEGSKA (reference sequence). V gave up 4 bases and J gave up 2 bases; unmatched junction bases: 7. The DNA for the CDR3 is TGCAGTGCTAACCGGCCGGGACAGGGCAATCAGCCCCAGCATTTT. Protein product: CSANRPGQGNQPQHF.

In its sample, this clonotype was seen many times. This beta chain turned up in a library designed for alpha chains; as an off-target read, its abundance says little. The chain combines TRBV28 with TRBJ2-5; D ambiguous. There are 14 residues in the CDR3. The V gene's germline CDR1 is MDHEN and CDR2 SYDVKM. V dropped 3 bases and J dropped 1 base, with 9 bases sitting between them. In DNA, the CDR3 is TGTGCCAGCAGTTTTGAGTTGGTCCAAGAGACCCAGTACTTC. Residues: CASSFELVQETQYF. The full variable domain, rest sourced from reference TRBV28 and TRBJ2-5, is DVKVTQSSRYLVKRTGEKVFLECVQDMDHENMFWYRQDPGLGLRLIYFSYDVKMKEKGDIPEGYSVSREKKERFSLILESASTNQTSMYLCASSFELVQETQYFGPGTRLLVL.

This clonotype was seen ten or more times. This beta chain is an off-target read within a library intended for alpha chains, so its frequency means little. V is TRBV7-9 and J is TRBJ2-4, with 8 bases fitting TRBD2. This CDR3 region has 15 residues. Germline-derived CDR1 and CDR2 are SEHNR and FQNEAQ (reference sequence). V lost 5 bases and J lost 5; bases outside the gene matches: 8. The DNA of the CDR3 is TGTGCCAGCAGCCCTCGGGGACTAGGCGAAAACATTCAGTACTTC. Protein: CASSPRGLGENIQYF.

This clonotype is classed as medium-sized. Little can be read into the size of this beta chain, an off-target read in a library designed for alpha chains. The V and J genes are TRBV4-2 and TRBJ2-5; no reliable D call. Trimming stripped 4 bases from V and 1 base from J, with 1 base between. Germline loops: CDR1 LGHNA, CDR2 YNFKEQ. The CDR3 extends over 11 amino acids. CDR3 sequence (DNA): TGTGCCAGCAGCCTCCAAGAGACCCAGTACTTC. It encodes CASSLQETQYF.

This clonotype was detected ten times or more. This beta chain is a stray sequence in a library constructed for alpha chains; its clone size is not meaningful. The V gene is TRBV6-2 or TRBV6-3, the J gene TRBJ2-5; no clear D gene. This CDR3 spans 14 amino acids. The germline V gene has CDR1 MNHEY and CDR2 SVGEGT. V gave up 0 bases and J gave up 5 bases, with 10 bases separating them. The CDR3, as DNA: TGTGCCAGCAGTTACTCGGGTAGCTACGAGACCCAGTACTTC. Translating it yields CASSYSGSYETQYF.

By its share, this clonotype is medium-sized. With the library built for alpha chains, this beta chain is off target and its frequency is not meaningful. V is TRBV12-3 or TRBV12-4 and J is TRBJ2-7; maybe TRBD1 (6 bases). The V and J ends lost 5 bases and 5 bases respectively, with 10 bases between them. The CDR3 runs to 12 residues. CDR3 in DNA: TGTGCCAGCAGTCCCCGGACAGACGAGCAGTACTTC. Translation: CASSPRTDEQYF.